The text below deals with one TCR beta chain. The antigen remains unidentified. This CDR3 has 12 residues. The germline CDR1 and CDR2 sequences are MDHEN and SYDVKM. V lost 5 bases and J lost 6; bases outside the gene matches: 4. Profiled with immunoSEQ multiplex PCR; TCRdb holds only in-frame clones, not every one. In the table there are 78,000 or so clones, about 91% of which are singletons. This sample stems from a study of OX40 agonist ivuxolimab in advanced cancers. Study as a whole: Hepatocellular carcinoma, melanoma, renal cell or head and neck cancer affected the dose-escalation patients.

Study-level points and caveats: At 0.1 to 3.0 mg/kg and by week 6, clonal expansion occurred in CD4+ and CD8+ blood T cells. There were, on average, more expanded clones in CD8+ T cells than in CD4+.

This chain links TRBV28 with TRBJ2-7, with 7 nucleotides matching TRBD1. The sequence was obtained from an adult with an advanced solid tumor such as melanoma, head and neck, liver or kidney cancer. The sample in question was CD4+ or CD8+ T cells sorted from blood, obtained in a trial of the OX40 agonist ivuxolimab. The CDR3: CASSLRTGEQYF. Written as DNA, the CDR3 is TGTGCCAGCAGTCTCCGGACAGGCGAGCAGTACTTC.